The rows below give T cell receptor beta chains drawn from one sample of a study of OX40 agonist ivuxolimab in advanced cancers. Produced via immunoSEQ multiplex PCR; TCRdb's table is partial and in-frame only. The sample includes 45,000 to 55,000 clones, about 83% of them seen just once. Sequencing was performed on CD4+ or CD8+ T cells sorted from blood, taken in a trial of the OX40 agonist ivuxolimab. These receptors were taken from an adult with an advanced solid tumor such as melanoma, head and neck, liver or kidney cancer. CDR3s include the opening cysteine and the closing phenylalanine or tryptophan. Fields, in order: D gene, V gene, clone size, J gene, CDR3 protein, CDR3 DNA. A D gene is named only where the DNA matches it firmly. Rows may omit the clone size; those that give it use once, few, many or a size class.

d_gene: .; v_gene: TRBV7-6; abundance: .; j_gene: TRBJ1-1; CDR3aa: CASSLGRPENTEAFF; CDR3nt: TGTGCCAGCAGCTTAGGCAGGCCCGAGAACACTGAAGCTTTCTTT
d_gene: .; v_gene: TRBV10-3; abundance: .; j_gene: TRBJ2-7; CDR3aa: CAISDSSYEQYF; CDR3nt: TGTGCCATCAGTGACAGCTCCTACGAGCAGTACTTC
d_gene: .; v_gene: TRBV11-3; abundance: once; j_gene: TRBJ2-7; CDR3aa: CASSPSRGSYEQYF; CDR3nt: TGTGCCAGCAGCCCAAGCCGGGGTTCCTACGAGCAGTACTTC
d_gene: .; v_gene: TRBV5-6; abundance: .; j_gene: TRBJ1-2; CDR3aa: CASSLPDRSNYGYTF; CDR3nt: TGTGCCAGCAGCCTACCTGACCGCTCTAACTATGGCTACACCTTC
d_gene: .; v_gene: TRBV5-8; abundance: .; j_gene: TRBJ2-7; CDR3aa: CASSPGGGGGFYEQYF; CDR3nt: TGTGCCAGCAGCCCCGGCGGTGGGGGCGGATTCTATGAGCAGTACTTC
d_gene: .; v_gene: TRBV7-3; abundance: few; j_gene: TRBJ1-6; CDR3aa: CASSSRGATSPLHF; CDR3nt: TGTGCCAGCAGCTCCCGGGGGGCTACCTCACCCCTCCACTTT
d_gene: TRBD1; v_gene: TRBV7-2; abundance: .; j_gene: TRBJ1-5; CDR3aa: CASSSRTGGDQPQHF; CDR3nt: TGTGCCAGCAGCTCGCGGACAGGGGGCGATCAGCCCCAGCATTTT
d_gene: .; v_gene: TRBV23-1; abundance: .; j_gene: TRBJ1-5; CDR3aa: CASSQSSGQLSNQPQHF; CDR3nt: TGCGCCAGCAGTCAATCATCGGGACAACTTAGCAATCAGCCCCAGCATTTT
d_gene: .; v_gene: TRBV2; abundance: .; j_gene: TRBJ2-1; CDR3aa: CASSVGDRFEQFF; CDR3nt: TGTGCCAGCAGTGTTGGGGACCGCTTTGAGCAGTTCTTC
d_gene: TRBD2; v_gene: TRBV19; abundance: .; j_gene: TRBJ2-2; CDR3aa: CASRSAATSLSGELFF; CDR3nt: TGTGCCAGTAGATCGGCCGCGACTAGCCTGTCCGGGGAGCTGTTTTTT
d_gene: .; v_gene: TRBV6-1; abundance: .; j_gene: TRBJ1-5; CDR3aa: CASSLSGRGNQPQHF; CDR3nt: TGTGCCAGCAGTTTATCAGGGCGAGGAAATCAGCCCCAGCATTTT
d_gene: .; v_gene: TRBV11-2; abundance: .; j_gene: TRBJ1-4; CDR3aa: CASSFQGATNEKLFF; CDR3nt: TGTGCCAGCAGCTTCCAAGGAGCAACTAATGAAAAACTGTTTTTT
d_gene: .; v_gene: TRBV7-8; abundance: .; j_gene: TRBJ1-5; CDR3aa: CASSTLGRKDQPQHF; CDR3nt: TGTGCCAGCAGCACCCTGGGACGGAAAGATCAGCCCCAGCATTTT
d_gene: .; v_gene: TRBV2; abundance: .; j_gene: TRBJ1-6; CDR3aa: CASGLSYNSPLHF; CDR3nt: TGTGCCAGCGGTCTCTCCTATAATTCACCCCTCCACTTT
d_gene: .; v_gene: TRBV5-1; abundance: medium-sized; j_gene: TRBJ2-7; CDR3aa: CAIPRVEYF; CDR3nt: TGCGCCATACCGCGTGTGGAGTACTTC
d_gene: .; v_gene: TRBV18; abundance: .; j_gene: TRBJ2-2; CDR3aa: CASSPKNGGRTIAGELFF; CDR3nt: TGTGCCAGCTCACCAAAGAACGGGGGTAGAACAATAGCCGGGGAGCTGTTTTTT
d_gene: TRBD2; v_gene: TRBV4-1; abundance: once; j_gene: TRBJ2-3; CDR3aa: CASSQQLAGGQDTQYF; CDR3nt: TGCGCCAGCAGCCAACAGCTAGCGGGGGGACAAGATACGCAGTATTTT
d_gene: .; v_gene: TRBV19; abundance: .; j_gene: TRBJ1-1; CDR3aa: CASSNIGGGLGRNTEAFF; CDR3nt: TGTGCCAGTAGTAACATCGGCGGTGGGTTGGGGAGGAACACTGAAGCTTTCTTT
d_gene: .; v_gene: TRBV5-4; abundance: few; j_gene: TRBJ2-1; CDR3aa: CASSLGGGTYNEQFF; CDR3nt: TGTGCCAGCAGCTTGGGAGGGGGAACTTACAATGAGCAGTTCTTC
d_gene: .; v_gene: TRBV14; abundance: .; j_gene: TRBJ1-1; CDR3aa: CASSQRRGVGTEAFF; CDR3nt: TGTGCCAGCAGCCAACGCCGGGGGGTAGGCACTGAAGCTTTCTTT
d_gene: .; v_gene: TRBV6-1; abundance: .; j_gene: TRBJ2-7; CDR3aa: CASSLATVRAYEQYF; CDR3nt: TGTGCCAGCAGTCTCGCCACAGTGCGGGCCTACGAGCAGTACTTC
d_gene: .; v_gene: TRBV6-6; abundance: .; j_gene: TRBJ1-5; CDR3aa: CASRPQPGNQPQHF; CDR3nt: TGTGCCAGCAGACCCCAGCCGGGCAATCAGCCCCAGCATTTT
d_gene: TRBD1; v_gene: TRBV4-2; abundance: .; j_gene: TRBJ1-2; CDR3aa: CASSQAGTGGIYGYTF; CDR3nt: TGTGCCAGCAGCCAGGCTGGGACAGGGGGGATTTATGGCTACACCTTC
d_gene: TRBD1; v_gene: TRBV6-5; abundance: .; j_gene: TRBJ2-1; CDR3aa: CASSYLTGGKYNEQFF; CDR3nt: TGTGCCAGCAGTTATCTGACAGGGGGGAAATACAATGAGCAGTTCTTC
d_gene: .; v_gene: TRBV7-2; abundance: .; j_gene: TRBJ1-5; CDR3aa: CASSLAGRFSNQPQHF; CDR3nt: TGTGCCAGCAGCTTAGCCGGCAGATTCAGCAATCAGCCCCAGCATTTT
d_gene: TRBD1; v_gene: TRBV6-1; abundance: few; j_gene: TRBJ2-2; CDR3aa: CASSEMRGLTGELFF; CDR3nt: TGTGCCAGCAGTGAGATGAGGGGGCTGACCGGGGAGCTGTTTTTT
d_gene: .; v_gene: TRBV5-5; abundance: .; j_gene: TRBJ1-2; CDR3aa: CASSSRRGGGPLTNYGYTF; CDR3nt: TGTGCCAGCAGTTCTCGACGTGGCGGAGGGCCCCTTACTAACTATGGCTACACCTTC
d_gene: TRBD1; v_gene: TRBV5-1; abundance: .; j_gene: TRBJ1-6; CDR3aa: CASSRLPGQGVYNSPLHF; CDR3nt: TGCGCCAGCAGCCGATTACCGGGACAGGGTGTATATAATTCACCCCTCCACTTT
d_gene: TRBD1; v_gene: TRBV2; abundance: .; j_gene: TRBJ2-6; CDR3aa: CASNRGSGANVLTF; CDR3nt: TGTGCCAGCAACAGGGGCTCTGGGGCCAACGTCCTGACTTTC
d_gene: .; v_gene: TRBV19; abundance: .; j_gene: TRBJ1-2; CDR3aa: CASSTRGSGNGYTF; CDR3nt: TGTGCCAGTAGTACTCGGGGGTCGGGAAATGGCTACACCTTC
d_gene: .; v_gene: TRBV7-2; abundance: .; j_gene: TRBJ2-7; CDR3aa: CASSSTAGAGRLEQYF; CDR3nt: TGTGCCAGCAGCTCGACGGCAGGGGCTGGTCGTCTTGAGCAGTACTTC
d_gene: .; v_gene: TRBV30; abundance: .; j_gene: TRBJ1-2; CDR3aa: CAWTTGTHGYTF; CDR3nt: TGTGCCTGGACCACAGGGACCCATGGCTACACCTTC
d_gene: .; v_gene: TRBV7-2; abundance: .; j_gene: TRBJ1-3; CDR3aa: CASSPRGGGNSGNTIYF; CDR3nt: TGTGCCAGCAGCCCCCGGGGCGGGGGGAACTCTGGAAACACCATATATTTT
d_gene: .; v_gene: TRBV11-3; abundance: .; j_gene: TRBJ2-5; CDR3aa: CASSGGLGGRETQYF; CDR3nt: TGTGCCAGCAGCGGAGGGTTGGGGGGGCGAGAGACCCAGTACTTC
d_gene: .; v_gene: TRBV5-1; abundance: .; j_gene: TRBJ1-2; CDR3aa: CASRSGPTYGYTF; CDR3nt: TGCGCCAGCAGGTCGGGGCCCACCTATGGCTACACCTTC
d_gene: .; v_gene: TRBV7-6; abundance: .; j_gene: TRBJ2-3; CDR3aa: CASSNPSTDTQYF; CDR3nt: TGTGCCAGCAGCAATCCCTCAACAGATACGCAGTATTTT
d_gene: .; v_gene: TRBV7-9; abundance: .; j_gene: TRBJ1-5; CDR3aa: CASSLGSDQPQHF; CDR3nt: TGTGCCAGCAGCTTGGGTTCCGATCAGCCCCAGCATTTT
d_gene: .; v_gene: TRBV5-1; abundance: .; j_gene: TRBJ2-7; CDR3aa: CASSLVTPGIDEQYF; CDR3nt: TGCGCCAGCAGCTTGGTGACCCCGGGGATCGACGAGCAGTACTTC
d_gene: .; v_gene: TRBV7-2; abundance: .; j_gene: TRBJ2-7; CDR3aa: CASSLAGLAGLGEQYF; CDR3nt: TGTGCCAGCAGCTTAGCGGGGTTAGCTGGCCTCGGCGAGCAGTACTTC
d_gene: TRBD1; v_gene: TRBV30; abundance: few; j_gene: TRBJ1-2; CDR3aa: CGQGDYGYTF; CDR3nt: TGTGGGCAGGGGGACTATGGCTACACCTTC
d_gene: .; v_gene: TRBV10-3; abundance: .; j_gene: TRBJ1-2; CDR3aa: CAIRGDTSDYGYTF; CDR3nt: TGTGCCATCAGGGGGGACACATCGGACTATGGCTACACCTTC
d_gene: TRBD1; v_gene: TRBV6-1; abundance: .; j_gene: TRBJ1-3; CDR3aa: CATSRGQSSGNTIYF; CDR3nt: TGTGCCACCTCACGGGGACAGAGCTCTGGAAACACCATATATTTT